These 20 T cell receptor beta chains originate from one sample sequenced in a study of CD8 T cells in ankylosing spondylitis. MiXCR was run by TCRdb on the 5' RACE reads, yielding one entry per CDR3 protein. The sample has just over 150,000 distinct CDR3 sequences; approximately 20% are singletons. Sequencing was performed on blood, either unsorted or a sorted T cell fraction (not recorded which). The receptors shown here come from a male donor with ankylosing spondylitis or in good health (not recorded which).

V gene TRBV6-5 combines with J gene TRBJ2-7; a possible D gene is TRBD1 (6 bases). V dropped 1 base and J dropped 4 bases, with 11 bases sitting between them. This CDR3 region has 14 residues. Germline CDR1 is MNHEY and CDR2 is SVGAGI. This chain's CDR3 is CASSYYRVDYEQYF. CDR3 bases: TGTGCCAGCAGTTACTACAGGGTGGATTACGAGCAGTACTTC.

This clonotype was seen at least ten times. V and J are TRBV18 and TRBJ1-3; 7 bases are shared with TRBD1. V lost 3 bases to trimming and J lost 2 bases; unmatched junction nucleotides: 7. CDR1 is KGHSH, CDR2 LQKENI, per germline. This CDR3 has 16 amino acids. The CDR3 DNA follows: TGTGCCAGCTCACCTCGACAGGGTAGCGCTGGAAACACCATATATTTT. This encodes CASSPRQGSAGNTIYF.

This clonotype was seen a handful of times. The gene calls are TRBV7-2 and TRBJ2-2, with D perhaps TRBD1 or TRBD2 (7 bases each). Trimming stripped 0 bases from V and 2 bases from J, with 10 bases between. Germline lookup yields CDR1 SGHTA and CDR2 FQGNSA. CDR3 size: 16 residues. CDR3 sequence reads: CASSLARGGNTGELFF. CDR3 nucleotide sequence: TGTGCCAGCAGCTTAGCCAGGGGGGGAAACACCGGGGAGCTGTTTTTT.

J is TRBJ2-2 and V is TRBV29-1; D is perhaps TRBD1 (6 bases). This CDR3 is built from 16 residues. CDR1 is SQVTM and CDR2 is ANQGSEA in the germline V gene. V shed 6 bases and J shed 1 base, with 18 bases lying between them. This CDR3 is CSVADRFGLNTGELFF. CDR3 coding DNA: TGCAGCGTCGCCGACAGGTTTGGTTTGAACACCGGGGAGCTGTTTTTT.

V is TRBV28 and J is TRBJ1-4, with TRBD1 as a possible D gene (5 bases). Germline CDR1 MDHEN, CDR2 SYDVKM. The CDR3 length is 17 residues. V shed 6 bases and J shed 1 base, with 18 bases lying between them. The CDR3, as DNA: TGTGCCAGCAGCCTCCTGACGGGGCCCGGAACTAATGAAAAACTGTTTTTT. Translation gives CASSLLTGPGTNEKLFF. Together with reference TRBV28 and TRBJ1-4, the CDR3 gives the full variable domain: DVKVTQSSRYLVKRTGEKVFLECVQDMDHENMFWYRQDPGLGLRLIYFSYDVKMKEKGDIPEGYSVSREKKERFSLILESASTNQTSMYLCASSLLTGPGTNEKLFFGSGTQLSVL.

This clonotype occurred many times. The chain uses TRBV5-1 and TRBJ2-7, with D maybe TRBD1 (6 bases). CDR1 is SGHRS and CDR2 is YFSETQ in the germline V gene. V was shortened by 4 bases and J by 4 bases, with 21 bases between the two germline ends. CDR3 length: 16 amino acids. In nucleotides, the CDR3 is TGCGCCAGCAGCACCACCGGGACACGAAACCTTTACGAGCAGTACTTC. Translating gives CASSTTGTRNLYEQYF.

This clonotype was observed a few times. The CDR3 reads CASSELRAAGELFF. CDR3 coding DNA: TGTGCCAGCAGTGAATTGAGGGCGGCCGGGGAGCTGTTTTTT. The chain recombines TRBV2 with TRBJ2-2; maybe TRBD2 (5 bases). V lost 2 bases, J lost 6 bases, and 10 bases lay in between. There are 14 residues in the CDR3. Germline CDR1 is SNHLY and CDR2 is FYNNEI. Variable domain in full (rest from reference TRBV2 and TRBJ2-2): EPEVTQTPSHQVTQMGQEVILRCVPISNHLYFYWYRQILGQKVEFLVSFYNNEISEKSEIFDDQFSVERPDGSNFTLKIRSTKLEDSAMYFCASSELRAAGELFFGEGSRLTVL.

V is TRBV20-1 and J is TRBJ2-3; D is undetermined. V shed 0 bases and J shed 2 bases, with 12 bases lying between them. CDR3 size: 15 residues. Germline V lookup: CDR1 DFQATT, CDR2 SNEGSKA (reference sequence). CDR3 DNA sequence: TGCAGTGCTAGAGACCGTCGACTGATCACAGATACGCAGTATTTT. This translates into CSARDRRLITDTQYF.

This clonotype was counted at least ten times. The rearrangement uses TRBV5-1 and TRBJ1-1; no clear D. Germline V gene sequence: CDR1 SGHRS, CDR2 YFSETQ. Trimming removed 0 bases at V and 5 bases at J, with 8 bases between. The CDR3 spans 13 residues. CDR3 in DNA: TGCGCCAGCAGCTTGGTGGGGTATACTGAAGCTTTCTTT. Translated, it gives CASSLVGYTEAFF.

This clonotype was counted a few times. Germline and junction disagree at one end, which may indicate a read error. This sequence joins TRBV27 and TRBJ2-2; D gene ambiguous. CDR3 size: 14 residues. CDR1 MNHEY and CDR2 SMNVEV come from the germline V gene (reference sequence). CDR3: CTSSFFGLAGELFF. The CDR3 nucleotides are TGCACCAGCAGTTTCTTCGGGCTGGCCGGGGAGCTGTTTTTT.

The chain carries TRBV28 and TRBJ2-1; a possible D gene is TRBD2 (6 bases). Trimming removed 7 bases from V and 10 bases from J, with 14 bases in between. The CDR3 extends over 12 amino acids. Germline CDR1 MDHEN, CDR2 SYDVKM. This CDR3 is CASTERAREQFF. As DNA, the CDR3 is TGTGCCAGCACCGAGCGGGCCCGAGAGCAGTTCTTC.

This clonotype was recorded once. This rearrangement joins TRBV6-5 to TRBJ2-1; 7 positions agree with TRBD2. The V segment lost 4 bases and the J segment 0 bases; nucleotides outside the gene matches: 6. Germline CDR1 reads MNHEY; CDR2 reads SVGAGI. This CDR3 has 16 residues. The DNA for the CDR3 is TGTGCCAGCAGTTTTCAAGCGGGAAGCTCCTACAATGAGCAGTTCTTC. It is translated as CASSFQAGSSYNEQFF.

Ten or more counts support this clonotype. The rearrangement links TRBV28 to TRBJ2-4; TRBD2 matches 10 bases. After removal of 1 base from V and 6 bases from J, the junction contained 12 bases not matched to a gene. The CDR3 length is 18 residues. From germline, CDR1 is MDHEN and CDR2 SYDVKM. CDR3 sequence (DNA): TGTGCCAGCAGTTTATATAGAGCGGGAGGGGACTTCGGAAACATTCAGTACTTC. Translation gives CASSLYRAGGDFGNIQYF.

This chain links TRBV15 with TRBJ2-6, with TRBD1 identical over 7 bases. The CDR3 totals 22 residues. Germline lookup yields CDR1 LNHNV and CDR2 YYDKDF (reference sequence). The junction had 19 bases not matched to a gene; V was cut back by 0 bases and J by 2 bases. CDR3 nucleotide sequence: TGTGCCACCAGCAGAGATCAAAAGGGGGCCGAGTTCGCTTTTCCTGGGGCCAACGTCCTGACTTTC. Translating gives CATSRDQKGAEFAFPGANVLTF.

This clonotype was seen a few times. CDR3 protein: CASSDWAGEEKLFF. CDR3 DNA sequence: TGCGCCAGCAGCGATTGGGCGGGAGAAGAAAAACTGTTTTTT. The J gene is TRBJ1-4, the V gene TRBV5-1; D gene uncertain. From germline, CDR1 is SGHRS and CDR2 YFSETQ. This CDR3 has 14 amino acids. V gave up 4 bases and J gave up 8 bases, with 15 bases separating them.

The gene calls are TRBV2 and TRBJ2-7; D is ambiguous. V dropped 4 bases and J dropped 5 bases, with 6 bases sitting between them. In germline, CDR1 is SNHLY, CDR2 FYNNEI. The CDR3 has 11 residues. The CDR3 is CASSGDNEQYF. Here the CDR3 DNA reads TGTGCCAGCAGTGGCGACAACGAGCAGTACTTC.

This clonotype was counted a few times. This chain connects TRBV20-1 to TRBJ1-4; no reliable D call. The V and J ends lost 1 base and 4 bases respectively, with 4 bases between them. This CDR3 is 12 amino acids long. Looked up from germline, CDR1 is DFQATT and CDR2 is SNEGSKA (reference sequence). CDR3 coding DNA: TGCAGTGCTAGAGCTTTTAATGAAAAACTGTTTTTT. Amino acids: CSARAFNEKLFF.

The chain is built from TRBV12-3 or TRBV12-4 and TRBJ2-5; D is perhaps TRBD2 (5 bases). This CDR3 region has 13 residues. V lost 6 bases, J lost 5 bases, and 13 bases lay in between. CDR3 sequence: CASSPELVETQYF. The CDR3 DNA reads TGTGCCAGCAGCCCCGAACTAGTTGAGACCCAGTACTTC.

This clonotype was seen ten or more times. This sequence joins TRBV5-6 and TRBJ1-1, with 8 bases that match TRBD1. CDR1 is SGHDT and CDR2 is YYEEEE in the germline V gene. This CDR3 is 16 amino acids long. J gave up 4 bases and V 4 bases, and 12 bases lay outside the gene matches. CDR3 nucleotide sequence: TGTGCCAGCAGCCCGGACAGGGCGAGTCTTGGCACTGAAGCTTTCTTT. Its translation: CASSPDRASLGTEAFF.

In its sample, this clonotype was seen many times. The V call is TRBV20-1, the J call TRBJ2-5; 9 nucleotides match TRBD1. Germline trimming cut 5 bases from V and 5 bases from J; bases unmatched to any gene: 6. This CDR3 is built from 13 residues. In germline, CDR1 is DFQATT, CDR2 SNEGSKA (reference sequence). CDR3 region: CSADRGAGETQYF. Written as DNA, the CDR3 is TGCAGTGCTGACAGGGGGGCGGGGGAGACCCAGTACTTC.